The following is a T cell receptor (beta chain) sequence with its context. Its antigen is currently unknown. Primers included in the PCR were 60 Vbeta and 13 Jbeta primers. Data came from immunoSEQ multiplex PCR; TCRdb stores just in-frame clones and leaves some out. The sample holds more than 65,000 clones. The sample originates from a study of cytomegalovirus exposure and HLA in healthy donors. Study at large: Earlier findings included some 100 million unique TCR beta sequences obtained from 150 million to 200 million T cells.

The study, taken as a whole, reports: Later analysis associated a missense DCLRE1C variant with TCR beta V- and J-gene trimming. Three chains linked to CMV were shown in vitro to be specific for CMV antigens.

The source is a man aged 35 to 55 in good health and CMV-seronegative. The sample consisted of PBMCs.

CDR3 loop: CAISAGGPGELFF. CDR3 coding DNA: TGTGCCATCAGTGCCGGGGGGCCCGGGGAGCTGTTTTTT. The V and J genes are TRBV10-3 and TRBJ2-2; possibly TRBD2 for D (7 bases). The CDR3 has 13 amino acids. Germline assignment: CDR1 ENHRY and CDR2 SYGVKD. V dropped 4 bases and J dropped 6 bases, with 9 bases sitting between them.